This T cell receptor (beta chain) was recorded in a study of blood T cell repertoires in COVID-19. Background on the study: Samples of COVID-19 (acute and convalescent) were obtained from the United States, Italy and Spain.

The authors' processing: The authors estimated nucleated cell counts from reference gene primer amplification. The data were produced by immunoSEQ multiplex PCR, yet TCRdb's version contains in-frame clones alone and is incomplete. V and J calls and clone size are copied from that table; D and trimming were computed from the DNA. The table shows roughly 220,000 clones, with 75% to 85% occurring only once. CDR3 length: 13 residues. Looked up from germline, CDR1 is ENHRY and CDR2 is SYGVKD. Unmatched junction bases numbered 5, after V lost 5 bases and J lost 8 bases. The specimen sequenced was peripheral blood. The chain employs TRBV10-3 and TRBJ1-4, with 7 bases aligning to TRBD1. This receptor was identified in a woman older than 75 with COVID-19, enrolled during active disease. The CDR3 spells CAISRQGNEKLFF. The CDR3 bases are TGTGCCATCAGTCGACAGGGCAACGAAAAACTGTTTTTT.